One and the same sample provided the 8 T cell receptor beta chains below, sequenced in a study of blood T cells in healthy people across ages (dated by TCRdb to 2014 to 2015). The library relied on 5' RACE. This sample was sequenced with an Illumina HiSeq 2500. A second PCR of about 7 to 12 cycles was run with a J-beta primer mix and a sample-barcoded 5' primer. TCRdb trimmed the raw reads at Q25, called clones with MiXCR and kept productive beta chains. Rows merge per CDR3 protein into single entries with the most common DNA and genes. The sample records roughly 1,300,000 distinct CDR3 sequences, roughly 64% of which are singletons. The top ten hold over 5% of the sample. The material sequenced was blood. All receptors derive from a man between 18 and 35 years old in good health.

The table lists this clonotype with many counts. This chain uses TRBV2 with TRBJ2-7; 8 bases agree with TRBD1. V was pared by 6 bases and J by 2 bases, with 0 bases of the junction left unmatched. CDR3 length equals 12 residues. The germline gives CDR1 SNHLY, CDR2 FYNNEI. The CDR3 coding sequence is TGTGCCAGCAGGGACAGGGCCTACGAGCAGTACTTC. Translating gives CASRDRAYEQYF. The full variable domain, rest sourced from reference TRBV2 and TRBJ2-7, is EPEVTQTPSHQVTQMGQEVILRCVPISNHLYFYWYRQILGQKVEFLVSFYNNEISEKSEIFDDQFSVERPDGSNFTLKIRSTKLEDSAMYFCASRDRAYEQYFGPGTRLTVT.

In DNA, the CDR3 is TGTGCCAGCAGTTACTCGGCTAATAAAGAGACCCAGTACTTC. This gives the protein CASSYSANKETQYF. The chain recombines TRBV6-5 with TRBJ2-7, with D unclear. The assigned J gene may be wrong: the sequence end matches TRBJ2-5 better. CDR1 MNHEY and CDR2 SVGAGI come from the germline V gene. This CDR3 comprises 14 residues.

The rearrangement joins TRBV12-3 or TRBV12-4 to TRBJ2-3, with 10 bases fitting TRBD2. The CDR3 length is 16 residues. After removal of 7 bases from V and 3 bases from J, the junction contained 10 bases not matched to a gene. CDR3 residues: CASNFASGRKTDTQYF. Written as DNA, the CDR3 is TGTGCCAGCAATTTCGCTAGCGGGAGAAAAACAGATACGCAGTATTTT.

V usage is TRBV2 and J usage is TRBJ2-4, with D perhaps matching TRBD2 (6 bases). The end of the DNA is better explained by TRBJ2-7, so the J call may be wrong. Germline loops: CDR1 SNHLY, CDR2 FYNNEI. The length of the CDR3 is 15 residues. CDR3: CASRTRGTDVYEQYF. As DNA, the CDR3 is TGTGCCAGCAGGACGCGCGGGACTGACGTCTACGAGCAGTACTTC.

V usage is TRBV10-3 and J usage is TRBJ2-7, with 7 bases identical to TRBD2. The trim removed 2 bases at V and 1 base at J, leaving 11 bases unmatched. CDR1 and CDR2 (germline): ENHRY, SYGVKD. This CDR3 contains 17 residues. In DNA, the CDR3 is TGTGCCATCAGTGAGGGGAGCCGCGAGCGGGGATCCTACGAGCAGTACTTC. Protein product: CAISEGSRERGSYEQYF.

The rearrangement joins TRBV7-2 to TRBJ2-1; D may be TRBD2 (5 bases). V dropped 4 bases and J dropped 10 bases, with 11 bases sitting between them. The CDR3 extends over 12 amino acids. Germline CDR1 and CDR2: SGHTA and FQGNSA. CDR3 protein: CASSSTPGEQFF. CDR3 nucleotides: TGTGCCAGCAGCTCAACCCCGGGGGAGCAGTTCTTC.

This clonotype was observed a few times. The chain combines TRBV6-5 with TRBJ2-7, with D unclear. The J call may be in error: the DNA end matches TRBJ2-5 better. Germline V gene data show CDR1 as MNHEY and CDR2 as SVGAGI. The CDR3 loop spans 15 amino acids. The DNA of the CDR3 is TGTGCCAGCAGTTCCCCTAGAGGCCGGAAAGAGACCCAGTACTTC. Protein product: CASSSPRGRKETQYF.

This rearrangement joins TRBV14 to TRBJ2-4; D gene ambiguous. TRBJ2-5 explains the end of the DNA better; the J call may be wrong. Germline V CDR1 and CDR2: SGHDN, FVKESK. The CDR3 extends over 15 amino acids. Here the CDR3 reads CASSQDYNIRETQYF. The DNA of the CDR3 is TGTGCCAGCAGCCAAGATTACAATATCCGGGAGACCCAGTACTTC.